Following are 31 T cell receptor beta chains from one sample sequenced in a study of T cells in Graves' hyperthyroidism and ophthalmopathy. RNA transcripts served as the template for amplifying TCR beta CDR3 regions. HTBI primers were employed in a first-round RT-PCR of the TCR CDR3. TCRdb redid the calling of the multiplex PCR reads with MiXCR, one entry per CDR3 protein. Of about 510,000 distinct CDR3 sequences listed, 12% to 15% are singletons. The sequencing sample was made of blood. Receptor source: a woman aged 40-49 years with Graves' hyperthyroidism.

This clonotype was recorded many times. V gene TRBV7-2 combines with J gene TRBJ2-7; 7 nucleotides agree with TRBD2. This CDR3 has 14 amino acids. V lost 0 bases and J lost 4; bases outside the gene matches: 3. Germline V gene sequence: CDR1 SGHTA, CDR2 FQGNSA. The CDR3 DNA follows: TGTGCCAGCAGCTTAGCGGGAGGGCTGTACGAGCAGTACTTC. It yields the protein CASSLAGGLYEQYF.

This clonotype was observed a handful of times. The chain couples TRBV10-3 to TRBJ1-3, with D maybe TRBD1 (6 bases). The length of the CDR3 is 15 residues. Germline CDR1 reads ENHRY; CDR2 reads SYGVKD. V shed 6 bases and J shed 1 base, with 13 bases lying between them. DNA for the CDR3: TGTGCCATCAGAGTTTCTGGGACATCTGGAAACACCATATATTTT. It is translated as CAIRVSGTSGNTIYF.

V gene TRBV7-2 combines with J gene TRBJ1-2, with a possible D match to TRBD1 (6 bases). This CDR3 comprises 17 residues. V lost 0 bases to trimming and J lost 1 base, with 15 bases between them. Germline-derived CDR1 and CDR2 are SGHTA and FQGNSA. CDR3 amino acids: CASSLAHKGGLNYGYTF. Here the CDR3 DNA reads TGTGCCAGCAGCTTAGCCCACAAAGGGGGACTTAACTATGGCTACACCTTC.

There are many counts of this clonotype. The J gene is TRBJ1-2, the V gene TRBV7-8; TRBD1 matches at 7 bases. Germline V gene lookup returns CDR1 SGHVS and CDR2 FQNEAQ. There are 15 residues in the CDR3. J was trimmed by 11 bases and V by 5 bases; bases with no gene match: 17. CDR3 coding DNA: TGTGCCAGCAGCCTTTCGAGGACAGGCACTGTGGGGTACACCTTC. Translated: CASSLSRTGTVGYTF.

The rearrangement links TRBV28 to TRBJ2-1, with 9 bases that match TRBD2. J lost 5 bases, V lost 7 bases, and 12 bases had no gene match. Germline V gene data show CDR1 as MDHEN and CDR2 as SYDVKM. This CDR3 contains 16 residues. The chain's CDR3 is CASNFVGLATHNEQFF. CDR3 sequence (DNA): TGTGCCAGCAATTTCGTTGGACTAGCGACCCACAATGAGCAGTTCTTC.

The gene calls are TRBV27 and TRBJ2-7; D unresolved. V lost 3 bases and J 3 bases, leaving 9 bases between the germline ends. Germline lookup yields CDR1 MNHEY and CDR2 SMNVEV (reference sequence). CDR3 length: 13 amino acids. The CDR3 region is CASSFASYYEQYF. CDR3 coding DNA: TGTGCCAGCAGTTTCGCCTCATACTACGAGCAGTACTTC.

In this sample, this clonotype turned up many times. The chain has TRBV6-1 and TRBJ2-5; tentatively, D is TRBD2 (5 bases). The CDR3 runs to 14 residues. The germline V and J ends were trimmed by 7 bases and 0 bases, with 12 bases remaining between them. Germline V gene lookup returns CDR1 MNHNS and CDR2 SASEGT. CDR3 nucleotides: TGTGCCAGCATTAGGAGCGGAAACCAAGAGACCCAGTACTTC. Translating gives CASIRSGNQETQYF.

The chain has TRBV7-3 and TRBJ1-2; 10 nucleotides agree with TRBD1. There are 14 residues in the CDR3. After removal of 5 bases from V and 2 bases from J, the junction contained 2 bases not matched to a gene. Germline loops: CDR1 SGHTA, CDR2 FQGTGA. As DNA, the CDR3 is TGTGCCAGCAGCACGACAGGGGGCAACTATGGCTACACCTTC. Translation: CASSTTGGNYGYTF.

This clonotype was detected ten times or more. The chain has TRBV11-2 and TRBJ1-6; D unresolved. The V and J ends lost 2 bases and 4 bases respectively, with 12 bases between them. CDR1 is SGHAT and CDR2 is FQNNGV in the germline V gene. This CDR3 has 16 amino acids. The CDR3 DNA is TGTGCCAGCAGCTTACTGGGCATAGTGTATAATTCACCCCTCCACTTT. Translation: CASSLLGIVYNSPLHF.

V is TRBV24-1 and J is TRBJ2-7; the D gene is possibly TRBD1 (7 bases). The V end was cut by 10 bases, the J end by 3 bases, with 18 bases between. The CDR3 loop spans 14 amino acids. The germline CDR1 and CDR2 sequences are KGHDR and SFDVKD. CDR3: CATSPRRDSYEQYF. The CDR3 DNA is TGTGCCACATCCCCCCGGAGGGACAGCTACGAGCAGTACTTC.

This clonotype was seen a few times. This rearrangement joins TRBV2 to TRBJ2-1; D gene ambiguous. The CDR3 is 12 residues long. V dropped 2 bases and J dropped 3 bases, with 2 bases sitting between them. The germline V gene has CDR1 SNHLY and CDR2 FYNNEI. This CDR3 is CASSENYNEQFF. CDR3 in DNA: TGTGCCAGCAGTGAAAACTACAATGAGCAGTTCTTC.

This clonotype was counted at least ten times. The V call is TRBV7-8, the J call TRBJ2-1; weak D call: TRBD1 (6 bases). The V end was cut by 5 bases, the J end by 6 bases, with 17 bases between. Germline V lookup: CDR1 SGHVS, CDR2 FQNEAQ. This CDR3 region has 15 residues. In nucleotides, the CDR3 is TGTGCCAGCAGCCTCCGGGACACAAAATCCAATGAGCAGTTCTTC. The encoded protein is CASSLRDTKSNEQFF.

Ten or more counts support this clonotype. The chain carries TRBV7-3 and TRBJ2-5; 11 nucleotides agree with TRBD2. Germline-derived CDR1 and CDR2 are SGHTA and FQGTGA. The CDR3 length is 15 residues. V gave up 5 bases and J gave up 3 bases; unmatched junction bases: 5. The CDR3 nucleotides read TGTGCCAGCAGCCCCGGGACTAGCGGCGAAGAGACCCAGTACTTC. Translated, it gives CASSPGTSGEETQYF.

This clonotype was detected ten times or more. The chain uses TRBV2 and TRBJ2-7; no clear D. CDR1 is SNHLY and CDR2 is FYNNEI in the germline V gene. V was shortened by 7 bases and J by 6 bases, with 19 bases between the two germline ends. CDR3 length: 14 residues. The CDR3 loop reads CASIPRPLSIEQYF. The CDR3 DNA is TGTGCCAGCATACCGCGTCCGCTGTCTATCGAGCAGTACTTC.

In its sample, this clonotype was seen many times. The genes are TRBV2 and TRBJ1-5; D remains ambiguous. V lost 3 bases and J lost 0, with 12 bases in between. This CDR3 is built from 16 residues. From germline, CDR1 is SNHLY and CDR2 FYNNEI. CDR3 DNA: TGTGCCAGCAGTGACCCCACAACGAATAGCAATCAGCCCCAGCATTTT. Protein: CASSDPTTNSNQPQHF.

This clonotype was seen a few times. The V call is TRBV29-1, the J call TRBJ1-2, with 10 nucleotides matching TRBD1. From germline, CDR1 is SQVTM and CDR2 ANQGSEA. CDR3 size: 11 residues. The V gene end was trimmed by 7 bases and the J gene end by 8 bases; junction bases not matched to a gene: 4. This CDR3 is CSAGQGTGYTF. Written as DNA, the CDR3 is TGCAGCGCGGGACAGGGGACAGGCTACACCTTC.

The CDR3 DNA reads as TGTGCCAGCAGTTTTCCACAGGGAAATTCACCCCTCCACTTT. Translation: CASSFPQGNSPLHF. V gene TRBV28 combines with J gene TRBJ1-6; TRBD1 might be the D (6 bases). In germline, CDR1 is MDHEN, CDR2 SYDVKM. The V gene lost 3 bases and the J gene lost 7 bases, with 10 bases spanning the gap. The CDR3 is 14 amino acids. Full variable domain (rest looked up from reference TRBV28 and TRBJ1-6): DVKVTQSSRYLVKRTGEKVFLECVQDMDHENMFWYRQDPGLGLRLIYFSYDVKMKEKGDIPEGYSVSREKKERFSLILESASTNQTSMYLCASSFPQGNSPLHFGNGTRLTVT.

This clonotype was seen at least ten times. The CDR3 bases are TGCAGTGCTAGAGATGGCGGGACTAGCGGGACCATCAATGAGCAGTTCTTC. This gives the protein CSARDGGTSGTINEQFF. The V gene is TRBV20-1, the J gene TRBJ2-1, with 13 bases aligning to TRBD2. Trimming at V came to 0 bases and at J to 6 bases, leaving 8 bases not matched to a gene. This CDR3 spans 17 amino acids. Germline-derived CDR1 and CDR2 are DFQATT and SNEGSKA (reference sequence).

This clonotype came up a few times. The conserved closing phenylalanine or tryptophan is absent in this CDR3, likely reflecting a read error. V is TRBV7-6 and J is TRBJ1-1, with a tentative D call TRBD1 (5 bases). The CDR3 length is 14 residues. V was shortened by 4 bases and J by 0 bases, with 9 bases between the two germline ends. The V gene's germline CDR1 is SGHVS and CDR2 FNYEAQ. The CDR3 here is CASSSGGVNTEAFL. The CDR3 DNA follows: TGTGCCAGCAGCTCCGGGGGGGTGAACACTGAAGCTTTCCTT.

In this sample, this clonotype turned up a few times. The CDR3 DNA is TGTGCCATCAGTGAGTACGGGAGGAACACCGGGGAGCTGTTTTTT. Its protein product is CAISEYGRNTGELFF. This chain connects TRBV10-3 to TRBJ2-2, with a weak D call TRBD2 (6 bases). This CDR3 has 15 amino acids. Germline values: CDR1 ENHRY, CDR2 SYGVKD. V shed 1 base and J shed 1 base, with 7 bases lying between them.

This clonotype was counted many times. This chain connects TRBV6-1 to TRBJ1-2; no firm D call. Between the trimmed V and J ends, which lost 2 bases and 1 base, there was a span of 5 bases. The CDR3 totals 13 residues. Germline CDR1 MNHNS, CDR2 SASEGT. CDR3 amino acids: CASSERYNYGYTF. CDR3 DNA sequence: TGTGCCAGCAGTGAACGGTATAACTATGGCTACACCTTC.

This sequence joins TRBV7-3 and TRBJ2-2, with 9 bases that match TRBD2. J gave up 4 bases and V 0 bases, and 9 bases lay outside the gene matches. Per the germline V gene, CDR1 is SGHTA and CDR2 is FQGTGA. The CDR3 totals 18 residues. In DNA, the CDR3 is TGTGCCAGCAGCTTAACCCCCCTAGCGGGGAGGCCCACCGGGGAGCTGTTTTTT. Translation gives CASSLTPLAGRPTGELFF. Variable domain in full (rest from reference TRBV7-3 and TRBJ2-2): GAGVSQTPSNKVTEKGKYVELRCDPISGHTALYWYRQSLGQGPEFLIYFQGTGAADDSGLPNDRFFAVRPEGSVSTLKIQRTERGDSAVYLCASSLTPLAGRPTGELFFGEGSRLTVL.

The sample holds many counts of this clonotype. The J gene is TRBJ1-3, the V gene TRBV2; TRBD1 aligns across 7 bases. Germline V gives CDR1 SNHLY, CDR2 FYNNEI. The CDR3 length is 15 residues. J was trimmed by 0 bases and V by 6 bases; bases with no gene match: 5. The DNA of the CDR3 is TGTGCCAGCAGACAGGGGCGCTTCTCTGGAAACACCATATATTTT. It is translated as CASRQGRFSGNTIYF.

This chain joins TRBV19 and TRBJ2-5; a possible D gene is TRBD1 (7 bases). V dropped 8 bases and J dropped 4 bases, with 23 bases sitting between them. CDR1 is LNHDA and CDR2 is SQIVND in the germline V gene (reference sequence). The CDR3 loop spans 16 amino acids. CDR3 in amino acids: CASAKYRTGGAETQYF. CDR3 nucleotides: TGTGCCAGTGCCAAATACCGGACAGGAGGGGCAGAGACCCAGTACTTC.

The sample holds many counts of this clonotype. The chain employs TRBV11-1 and TRBJ2-2; D may be TRBD1 or TRBD2 (5 bases each). CDR3 length: 15 amino acids. Trimming left V 3 bases short and J 8 bases short, with 16 bases between. Germline V gene sequence: CDR1 SGHAT, CDR2 FQDESV (reference sequence). In DNA, the CDR3 is TGTGCCAGCAGCTTCTTCGGGGCTGTATCGGGGGAGCTGTTTTTT. It specifies CASSFFGAVSGELFF.

This chain joins TRBV12-3 or TRBV12-4 and TRBJ1-4; D not resolved. V was trimmed by 5 bases and J by 3 bases, leaving 13 bases between them. This CDR3 is built from 15 residues. CDR3 sequence reads: CASSHSLVANEKLFF. The DNA for the CDR3 is TGTGCCAGCAGTCATAGTCTTGTCGCTAATGAAAAACTGTTTTTT.

This clonotype was counted many times. The chain combines TRBV7-8 with TRBJ2-7; possible D gene TRBD1, 6 bases. This CDR3 is built from 16 residues. Germline CDR1 SGHVS, CDR2 FQNEAQ. The V end lost 2 bases, the J end lost 3 bases, and 17 bases lay between the germline ends. This chain's CDR3 is CASSLTDQGHRYEQYF. The CDR3 DNA reads as TGTGCCAGCAGCTTAACGGATCAGGGACACCGCTACGAGCAGTACTTC.

This chain uses TRBV7-9 with TRBJ1-4, with 9 bases fitting TRBD1. This CDR3 has 16 amino acids. In germline, CDR1 is SEHNR, CDR2 FQNEAQ (reference sequence). V lost 3 bases and J lost 4; bases outside the gene matches: 6. CDR3 region: CASSFPPGQGNEKLFF. The CDR3 region has the DNA TGTGCCAGCAGCTTTCCTCCGGGACAGGGTAATGAAAAACTGTTTTTT.

In this sample, this clonotype turned up many times. The CDR3 coding sequence is TGTGCCAGCAGTTTATTAGGTTCAGGGGCGCAAGAGACCCAGTACTTC. Its protein is CASSLLGSGAQETQYF. The chain uses TRBV28 and TRBJ2-5; D may be TRBD1 (6 bases). Trimming stripped 1 base from V and 2 bases from J, with 14 bases between. This CDR3 has 16 amino acids. The germline V gene encodes CDR1 MDHEN and CDR2 SYDVKM.

The V gene is TRBV7-2, the J gene TRBJ2-7; 10 bases agree with TRBD2. Germline values: CDR1 SGHTA, CDR2 FQGNSA. V trimming: 5 bases; J trimming: 0 bases; junction bases outside the gene matches: 4. The CDR3 is 15 residues long. The CDR3 loop reads CASSKGLASSYEQYF. DNA of the CDR3: TGTGCCAGCAGCAAGGGACTAGCGAGCTCCTACGAGCAGTACTTC. Full variable domain (remainder filled in from reference TRBV7-2 and TRBJ2-7): GAGVSQSPSNKVTEKGKDVELRCDPISGHTALYWYRQSLGQGLEFLIYFQGNSAPDKSGLPSDRFSAERTGGSVSTLTIQRTQQEDSAVYLCASSKGLASSYEQYFGPGTRLTVT.

There are many counts of this clonotype. This chain connects TRBV12-3 or TRBV12-4 to TRBJ2-3, with D hard to call. Trimming stripped 5 bases from V and 0 bases from J, with 12 bases between. The CDR3 runs to 15 residues. CDR3 sequence (DNA): TGTGCCAGCAGTAGTAGAGCCCCTAGCACAGATACGCAGTATTTT. Amino acid sequence: CASSSRAPSTDTQYF.